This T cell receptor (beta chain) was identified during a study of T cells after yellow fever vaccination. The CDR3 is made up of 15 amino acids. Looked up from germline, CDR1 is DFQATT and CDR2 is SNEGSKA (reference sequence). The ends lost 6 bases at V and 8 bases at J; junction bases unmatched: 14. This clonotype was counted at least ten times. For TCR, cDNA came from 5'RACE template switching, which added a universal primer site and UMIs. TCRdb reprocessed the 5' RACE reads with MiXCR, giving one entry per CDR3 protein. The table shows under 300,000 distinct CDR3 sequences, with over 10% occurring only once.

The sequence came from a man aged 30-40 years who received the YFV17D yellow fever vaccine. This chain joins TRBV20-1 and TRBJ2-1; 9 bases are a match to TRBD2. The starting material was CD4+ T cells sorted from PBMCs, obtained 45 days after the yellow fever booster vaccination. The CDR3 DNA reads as TGCAGTGCCCCCCCGGGCGGGAGGGCCATCGATGAGCAGTTCTTC. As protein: CSAPPGGRAIDEQFF.